The 15 T cell receptor beta chains reported below all come from one sample, sequenced in a study of post-analysis software for immune sequencing data (dated by TCRdb to between 2014 and 2016). The paper as a whole reports these results and caveats: Patients showed significantly higher frequencies than controls for 4 or 5 TRBV segments, among them TRBV5-6, TRBV5-1 and TRBV20-1.

Their recognized antigens are unknown. Library construction relied on PCR. Instrument on record: Illumina HiSeq 2500. To reduce PCR and sequencing biases, unique molecular identifiers were built into the TCR beta cDNA libraries. TCRdb took the public reads, trimmed them with fastp at Q25, ran MiXCR for clone calling and kept in-frame beta chains. Each entry is one CDR3 protein sequence, shown with its most common DNA and genes. The table for this sample lists about 540,000 distinct CDR3 sequences; around 36% of them were counted only once. The ten top clones hold approximately 5.4% of the sample. The material sequenced was blood. The source is a girl aged 2 to 17 with multiple sclerosis.

This clonotype has more than one count but fewer than ten. V gene TRBV20-1 combines with J gene TRBJ2-3, with 8 bases lining up with TRBD1. The J segment lost 0 bases and the V segment lost 5 bases, leaving 4 bases of the junction unmatched. The germline CDR1 and CDR2 sequences are DFQATT and SNEGSKA (reference sequence). CDR3 length: 14 amino acids. CDR3 coding DNA: TGCAGTGCTCTCGGACAGGGTAGCACAGATACGCAGTATTTT. As protein: CSALGQGSTDTQYF.

V usage is TRBV15 and J usage is TRBJ2-1; D not resolved. From germline, CDR1 is LNHNV and CDR2 YYDKDF (reference sequence). The CDR3 length is 12 residues. V lost 3 bases and J 6 bases, leaving 6 bases between the germline ends. The DNA of the CDR3 is TGTGCCACCAGCAGTATTAGCAATGAGCAGTTCTTC. Residues: CATSSISNEQFF.

The chain employs TRBV12-3 or TRBV12-4 and TRBJ2-1; D unclear. CDR3 length: 13 amino acids. Trimming shortened V by 10 bases and J by 0 bases, and 10 bases separated the two germline ends. The CDR3, as DNA: TGTGCCATCACGGAGAGCTCCTACAATGAGCAGTTCTTC. Amino acid sequence: CAITESSYNEQFF.

J is TRBJ1-1 and V is TRBV29-1; D may be TRBD1 (6 bases). With 5 bases removed from V and 11 bases from J, the gap between germline ends came to 15 bases. The CDR3 covers 11 residues. The V gene's germline CDR1 is SQVTM and CDR2 ANQGSEA. CDR3 DNA: TGCAGCGTTTTGACAGGCCCAGGGGCTTTCTTT. Amino acids: CSVLTGPGAFF.

The chain couples TRBV4-1 to TRBJ2-5, with D possibly TRBD2 on 5 matching bases. The length of the CDR3 is 16 residues. Trimming took off 1 base at V and 1 base at J, with 13 bases between the two ends. The V gene's germline CDR1 is MGHRA and CDR2 YSYEKL. The chain's CDR3 is CASSQGLLGSQETQYF. The CDR3 nucleotides are TGCGCCAGCAGCCAAGGCCTACTAGGATCCCAAGAGACCCAGTACTTC.

This chain joins TRBV5-1 and TRBJ1-1, with 11 bases fitting TRBD1. The CDR3 spans 15 residues. The V gene end was trimmed by 3 bases and the J gene end by 5 bases; junction bases not matched to a gene: 6. Germline loops: CDR1 SGHRS, CDR2 YFSETQ. This CDR3 reads CASSWTGGSSTEAFF. Written as DNA, the CDR3 is TGCGCCAGCAGCTGGACAGGGGGCTCGAGTACTGAAGCTTTCTTT.

The rearrangement links TRBV29-1 to TRBJ2-3; TRBD2 agrees at 8 bases. From germline, CDR1 is SQVTM and CDR2 ANQGSEA. This CDR3 has 16 residues. Trimming at V came to 7 bases and at J to 4 bases, leaving 16 bases not matched to a gene. CDR3: CSGKNYGGAGADTQYF. The CDR3 bases are TGCAGCGGAAAGAATTACGGGGGGGCAGGCGCAGATACGCAGTATTTT.

The chain couples TRBV20-1 to TRBJ2-1; D may be TRBD2 (5 bases). The CDR3 sequence is 14 residues long. V was trimmed by 5 bases and J by 0 bases, leaving 11 bases between them. Germline-derived CDR1 and CDR2 are DFQATT and SNEGSKA (reference sequence). The chain's CDR3 is CSARLGDSYNEQFF. The CDR3 coding sequence is TGCAGTGCTCGACTGGGAGACTCCTACAATGAGCAGTTCTTC.

The rearrangement links TRBV7-9 to TRBJ2-3; TRBD2 is a possible D gene (6 bases). The CDR3 sequence is 14 residues long. The V end was cut by 6 bases, the J end by 2 bases, with 12 bases between. Germline CDR1 reads SEHNR; CDR2 reads FQNEAQ (reference sequence). The CDR3 protein is CASSVTRDTDTQYF. The CDR3 DNA reads as TGTGCCAGCAGTGTGACTAGGGACACAGATACGCAGTATTTT.

This clonotype was counted once. CDR3 loop: CASSQVGGPNTGELFF. CDR3 sequence (DNA): TGCGCCAGCAGCCAAGTCGGGGGGCCCAACACCGGGGAGCTGTTTTTT. This chain uses TRBV4-1 with TRBJ2-2; TRBD2 might be the D (7 bases). CDR1 MGHRA and CDR2 YSYEKL come from the germline V gene. This CDR3 region has 16 residues. Trimming took off 1 base at V and 2 bases at J, with 11 bases between the two ends.

The J gene is TRBJ1-2, the V gene TRBV5-6, with D perhaps matching TRBD1 (5 bases). Germline V gene sequence: CDR1 SGHDT, CDR2 YYEEEE. This CDR3 is 15 amino acids long. Between the trimmed V and J ends, which lost 4 bases and 6 bases, there was a span of 19 bases. In DNA, the CDR3 is TGTGCCAGCAGCGGCGATCCCAGGGAGATTGATGGCTACACCTTC. It codes for CASSGDPREIDGYTF.

This clonotype turned up a few times. This chain connects TRBV10-2 to TRBJ1-1; D may be TRBD1 (5 bases). V lost 7 bases, J lost 0 bases, and 12 bases lay in between. Looked up from germline, CDR1 is WSHSY and CDR2 is SAAADI. The CDR3 loop spans 14 amino acids. The CDR3 region is CASNYGGVNTEAFF. In DNA, the CDR3 is TGCGCCAGCAATTATGGGGGGGTGAACACTGAAGCTTTCTTT.

A note on this clonotype: Compared with germline, one end of the junction differs, possibly owing to a read error. The rearrangement links TRBV5-6 to TRBJ2-7; TRBD1 matches 8 bases. The germline V gene has CDR1 SGHDT and CDR2 YYEEEE. CDR3 size: 14 residues. The CDR3 sequence: CTSSPEDRVREQYF. DNA for the CDR3: TGTACCAGCAGCCCCGAGGACAGGGTGCGAGAGCAGTACTTC.

The chain joins TRBV5-1 to TRBJ2-7; tentative D call: TRBD2 (6 bases). CDR1 is SGHRS and CDR2 is YFSETQ in the germline V gene. The V and J ends lost 6 bases and 3 bases respectively, with 22 bases between them. This CDR3 region has 16 residues. Here the CDR3 DNA reads TGCGCCAGCACCCCGGGAGTTGCTCCGTCCCTCTACGAGCAGTACTTC. It encodes CASTPGVAPSLYEQYF.

The chain links TRBV15 to TRBJ1-4; D gene unclear. The germline V and J ends were trimmed by 3 bases and 5 bases, with 10 bases remaining between them. This CDR3 comprises 14 residues. Germline loops: CDR1 LNHNV, CDR2 YYDKDF (reference sequence). In nucleotides, the CDR3 is TGTGCCACCAGCAGGAGGACCGAGAATGAAAAACTGTTTTTT. This codes for CATSRRTENEKLFF.